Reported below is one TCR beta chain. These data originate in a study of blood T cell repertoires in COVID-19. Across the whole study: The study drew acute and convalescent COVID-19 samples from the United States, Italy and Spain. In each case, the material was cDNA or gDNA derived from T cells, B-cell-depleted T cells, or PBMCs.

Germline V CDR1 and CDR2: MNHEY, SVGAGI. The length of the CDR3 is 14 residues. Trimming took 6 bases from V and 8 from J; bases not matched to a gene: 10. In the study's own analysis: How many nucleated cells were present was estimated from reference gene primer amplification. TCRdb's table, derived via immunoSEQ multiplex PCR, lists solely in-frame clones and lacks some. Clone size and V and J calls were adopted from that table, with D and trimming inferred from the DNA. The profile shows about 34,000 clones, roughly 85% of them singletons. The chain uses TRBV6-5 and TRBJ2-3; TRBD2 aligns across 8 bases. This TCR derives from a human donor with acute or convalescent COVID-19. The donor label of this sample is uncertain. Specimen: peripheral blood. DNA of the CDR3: TGTGCCAGCAGCCCCCCAGCGGGGGTTGGTACGCAGTATTTT. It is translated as CASSPPAGVGTQYF.